The 10 T cell receptor beta chains listed next were all sequenced from one sample in a study of post-analysis software for immune sequencing data (dated by TCRdb to the mid-2010s). Antigen specificity for these receptors is unknown. The library was obtained by PCR. For sequencing, an Illumina HiSeq 2500 was employed. To reduce PCR and sequencing biases, unique molecular identifiers were incorporated into the TCR beta cDNA libraries. The raw public data were reprocessed by TCRdb itself: fastp quality trimming at Q25, MiXCR clonotype calling, in-frame beta chains only. Every distinct CDR3 protein forms one entry, paired with its most common genes and DNA. The sample records 650,000 to 850,000 distinct CDR3 sequences, roughly half of which are singletons. The ten biggest clones cover 4% to 5.5% of the sample. Beyond this particular receptor, the publication reports: Significantly higher frequencies in patients than in controls were found for roughly 5 TRBV segments, including TRBV5-6, TRBV5-1 and TRBV20-1.

Sequencing was done on a sample of blood. These receptors all stem from a girl aged 5 to 17 with multiple sclerosis.

This chain uses TRBV4-2 with TRBJ2-3, with D possibly being TRBD2 (5 bases). Germline values: CDR1 LGHNA, CDR2 YNFKEQ. Deletions cut 3 bases from V and 3 bases from J, with 16 bases between. The CDR3 runs to 16 residues. The CDR3 is CASSHGPDSGTDTQYF. The CDR3 DNA reads as TGTGCCAGCAGCCACGGACCTGACTCGGGGACAGATACGCAGTATTTT.

This clonotype was picked up many times. The chain couples TRBV20-1 to TRBJ2-7; D not certain. The germline CDR1 and CDR2 sequences are DFQATT and SNEGSKA (reference sequence). The CDR3 contains 11 residues. The ends were cut back, 6 bases at V and 5 bases at J, with 11 bases in the middle. CDR3 bases: TGCAGTGCCGACCACCACAACGAGCAGTACTTC. Protein product: CSADHHNEQYF.

CDR3: CASSLLVPTDTQYF. Written as DNA, the CDR3 is TGTGCCAGCAGCTTGCTAGTGCCCACAGATACGCAGTATTTT. This chain joins TRBV7-8 and TRBJ2-3; D is unclear. The CDR3 spans 14 residues. V lost 3 bases and J lost 2, with 9 bases in between. Germline V gene lookup returns CDR1 SGHVS and CDR2 FQNEAQ.

In this sample, this clonotype turned up a few times. The chain links TRBV5-1 to TRBJ2-1; possible D gene TRBD1, 6 bases. V dropped 5 bases and J dropped 0 bases, with 9 bases sitting between them. Germline CDR1 reads SGHRS; CDR2 reads YFSETQ. This CDR3 spans 14 amino acids. The CDR3 nucleotides are TGCGCCAGCAGTACAGGGAACTCCTACAATGAGCAGTTCTTC. Translation: CASSTGNSYNEQFF. Looking up the rest from reference TRBV5-1 and TRBJ2-1 gives the full variable domain: KAGVTQTPRYLIKTRGQQVTLSCSPISGHRSVSWYQQTPGQGLQFLFEYFSETQRNKGNFPGRFSGRQFSNSRSEMNVSTLELGDSALYLCASSTGNSYNEQFFGPGTRLTVL.

This chain joins TRBV29-1 and TRBJ2-5; possibly TRBD1 for D (6 bases). This CDR3 is 14 amino acids long. The germline V gene encodes CDR1 SQVTM and CDR2 ANQGSEA. Trimming stripped 7 bases from V and 5 bases from J, with 20 bases between. The CDR3, as DNA: TGCAGCGCCAACCCAGGGGCCCTAGGGGAGACCCAGTACTTC. Translation: CSANPGALGETQYF.

The chain carries TRBV29-1 and TRBJ2-1, with D unresolved. Trimming cost V 4 bases and J 4 bases, with 5 bases left between them. Germline V gene sequence: CDR1 SQVTM, CDR2 ANQGSEA. This CDR3 contains 11 residues. CDR3: CSVAIYNEQFF. The CDR3 nucleotides read TGCAGCGTTGCCATATACAATGAGCAGTTCTTC.

This clonotype appeared a few times. The chain recombines TRBV20-1 with TRBJ2-5, with D perhaps matching TRBD2 (6 bases). V lost 1 base and J lost 5, with 17 bases in between. CDR1 and CDR2 from the germline V gene are DFQATT and SNEGSKA (reference sequence). The CDR3 consists of 15 residues. The CDR3 sequence is CSARGGFGGQETQYF. The DNA of the CDR3 is TGCAGTGCTAGAGGGGGCTTTGGAGGGCAGGAGACCCAGTACTTC.

The chain has TRBV5-1 and TRBJ2-5, with D unclear. Between the trimmed V and J ends, which lost 4 bases and 5 bases, there was a span of 15 bases. CDR1 and CDR2 (germline): SGHRS, YFSETQ. The CDR3 covers 14 residues. The CDR3 nucleotides are TGCGCCAGCAGCCTCATGTTGGGCGGTGAGACCCAGTACTTC. Amino acid sequence: CASSLMLGGETQYF.

The CDR3 loop reads CASSLKTGTSQIAKNIQYF. The DNA for the CDR3 is TGTGCCAGCAGCCTGAAGACAGGGACGAGCCAGATAGCCAAAAACATTCAGTACTTC. This sequence joins TRBV7-8 and TRBJ2-4, with 7 bases aligning to TRBD1. The CDR3 runs to 19 residues. J was trimmed by 0 bases and V by 5 bases; bases with no gene match: 16. Germline loops: CDR1 SGHVS, CDR2 FQNEAQ. Complete variable domain (other parts from reference TRBV7-8 and TRBJ2-4): GAGVSQSPRYKVAKRGQDVALRCDPISGHVSLFWYQQALGQGPEFLTYFQNEAQLDKSGLPSDRFFAERPEGSVSTLKIQRTQQEDSAVYLCASSLKTGTSQIAKNIQYFGAGTRLSVL.

The sample holds one count of this clonotype. V and J are TRBV7-4 and TRBJ2-5; D call uncertain. CDR1 is SGHVT, CDR2 SQSDAQ, per germline. V lost 5 bases, J lost 2 bases, and 12 bases lay in between. The CDR3 covers 14 residues. CDR3 DNA sequence: TGTGCCAGCAGCCCCCTCAGCGCGCAAGAGACCCAGTACTTC. Its translation: CASSPLSAQETQYF.